This entry lists 9 T cell receptor beta chains sequenced from one sample in a study of T cells after yellow fever vaccination (dated by TCRdb to between 2018 and 2020). Reading the label with the study, this specimen's treatment or condition is: live attenuated yellow fever vaccine strain. The library was built by means of 5' RACE. The run used an Illumina HiSeq 2500. The public reads were reprocessed in TCRdb via fastp at Q25 and MiXCR, keeping in-frame beta chains. Entries are consolidated by CDR3 protein sequence, retaining the most common genes and DNA. Counted in this sample were about 94,000 distinct CDR3 sequences; more than 7.5% of them appeared once. Approximately 15% of the sample comes from the top ten. Sample: CD8+ T cells not binding an NS4B(214-222) dextramer, sorted from PBMCs, taken approximately 15 days after the first yellow fever vaccination. The sample's cell subset or site, from its label and the paper: NS4B epitope dextramer-negative CD8 T cells. The receptors derive from a young man who received the YFV17D yellow fever vaccine.

A few counts support this clonotype. V usage is TRBV4-3 and J usage is TRBJ1-6, with D unresolved. Trimming cost V 0 bases and J 8 bases, with 11 bases left between them. This CDR3 is 15 amino acids long. Germline CDR1 reads LGHNA; CDR2 reads YSLEER. CDR3 coding DNA: TGCGCCAGCAGCCAAGATCCGGCGGCGTATTCACCCCTCCACTTT. Amino acids: CASSQDPAAYSPLHF.

This clonotype has at least ten counts. In DNA, the CDR3 is TGTGCCAGCAGTTCTCTTATCAAAAACTACGAGCAGTACTTC. This encodes CASSSLIKNYEQYF. V and J are TRBV28 and TRBJ2-7; no firm D call. Germline lookup yields CDR1 MDHEN and CDR2 SYDVKM. The CDR3 covers 14 residues. Trimming pared 4 bases from V and 3 bases from J, leaving 13 bases between.

This chain connects TRBV27 to TRBJ1-3; tentative D call: TRBD1 (6 bases). The CDR3 runs to 14 residues. Germline CDR1 MNHEY, CDR2 SMNVEV (reference sequence). Trimming took off 6 bases at V and 0 bases at J, with 9 bases between the two ends. DNA of the CDR3: TGTGCCAGCAGGGGGACAAGCTCTGGAAACACCATATATTTT. Its translation: CASRGTSSGNTIYF.

This chain uses TRBV19 with TRBJ2-1; TRBD2 aligns across 7 bases. CDR1 is LNHDA and CDR2 is SQIVND in the germline V gene (reference sequence). The CDR3 has 15 residues. V shed 4 bases, J shed 5 bases, and the junction held 8 bases outside the gene matches. The CDR3 sequence: CASSRLGGIHNEQFF. The DNA for the CDR3 is TGTGCCAGTAGTAGATTGGGGGGGATCCACAATGAGCAGTTCTTC.

The chain carries TRBV4-2 and TRBJ2-1, with D possibly being TRBD1 (5 bases). The CDR3 contains 15 residues. Germline loops: CDR1 LGHNA, CDR2 YNFKEQ. V lost 5 bases and J lost 0, with 11 bases in between. DNA of the CDR3: TGTGCCAGCAGCGCTCAGGGCAGCTCCTACAATGAGCAGTTCTTC. As protein: CASSAQGSSYNEQFF.

This clonotype was counted a few times. The chain couples TRBV4-1 to TRBJ2-5, with TRBD1 matching over 9 bases. There are 16 residues in the CDR3. CDR1 is MGHRA, CDR2 YSYEKL, per germline. The V and J ends lost 2 bases and 4 bases, in that order; junction bases with no gene match: 8. The CDR3 sequence: CASSQFGRQGVETQYF. The CDR3 coding sequence is TGCGCCAGCAGCCAATTCGGTAGACAGGGGGTAGAGACCCAGTACTTC.

The chain links TRBV12-3 or TRBV12-4 to TRBJ1-1; 9 nucleotides match TRBD1. This CDR3 spans 16 amino acids. The V and J ends lost 6 bases and 12 bases, in that order; junction bases with no gene match: 20. Written as DNA, the CDR3 is TGTGCCAGCAGCGCTCCGGGACAGGGACGACACTCCGGAACTTTCTTT. Protein sequence: CASSAPGQGRHSGTFF.

The genes are TRBV7-9 and TRBJ2-7; D call uncertain. Germline CDR1 SEHNR, CDR2 FQNEAQ (reference sequence). V lost 1 base to trimming and J lost 2 bases, with 9 bases between them. CDR3 length equals 14 residues. CDR3 coding DNA: TGTGCCAGCAGCTTAGAAGGCGGTCCCTACGAGCAGTACGTC. Translating gives CASSLEGGPYEQYV.

The chain links TRBV19 to TRBJ2-1; 8 bases map to TRBD2. V lost 3 bases, J lost 8 bases, and 9 bases stayed unmatched. The CDR3 has 15 amino acids. CDR1 and CDR2 from the germline V gene are LNHDA and SQIVND (reference sequence). CDR3 DNA sequence: TGTGCCAGTAGTATGACCCGGGGGGGCTGGGATGAGCAGTTCTTC. Its translation: CASSMTRGGWDEQFF.